These 25 T cell receptor beta chains were sequenced from one sample in a study of regulatory T cells in long-lasting Graves disease. For TCR beta, libraries came from iRepertoire HTBI primers and Arm-PCR of CDR3 regions. MiXCR was run by TCRdb on the multiplex PCR reads, yielding one entry per CDR3 protein. The table has around 510,000 distinct CDR3 sequences, around 21% seen once. Stated time point: persistent/refractory GD, antithyroid drugs over 5 years with positive TRAb. PBMCs provided the RNA from which the TCR library was made. The sequences come from peripheral blood mononuclear cells (PBMCs), collected when the disease was refractory, from a patient treated with antithyroid drugs. The origin of the receptors is a female donor with Graves disease.

This rearrangement joins TRBV7-8 to TRBJ2-1, with TRBD2 identical over 10 bases. The CDR3 extends over 15 amino acids. The V gene's germline CDR1 is SGHVS and CDR2 FQNEAQ. V trimming: 0 bases; J trimming: 8 bases; junction bases outside the gene matches: 4. In DNA, the CDR3 is TGTGCCAGCAGCTTAGCCGGACTAGCGGTGGATGAGCAGTTCTTC. This encodes CASSLAGLAVDEQFF.

This clonotype was counted at least ten times. The V and J genes are TRBV3-1 and TRBJ2-5; 7 positions match TRBD2. This CDR3 spans 19 amino acids. Germline lookup yields CDR1 LGHDT and CDR2 YNNKEL (reference sequence). The V segment lost 4 bases and the J segment 1 base; nucleotides outside the gene matches: 18. The CDR3 region is CASSPSGATGRKFQETQYF. CDR3 DNA: TGTGCCAGCAGCCCGAGCGGGGCAACCGGCCGAAAATTCCAAGAGACCCAGTACTTC.

This clonotype was recorded at least ten times. The chain carries TRBV6-1 and TRBJ1-1; D gene uncertain. Trimming shortened V by 2 bases and J by 1 base, and 11 bases separated the two germline ends. Germline lookup yields CDR1 MNHNS and CDR2 SASEGT. The CDR3 is 15 amino acids. The DNA for the CDR3 is TGTGCCAGCAGTGAACTTTGGCAGAGGAACACTGAAGCTTTCTTT. Translating gives CASSELWQRNTEAFF.

In its sample, this clonotype was seen once. The chain is built from TRBV6-5 and TRBJ2-5, with D maybe TRBD2 (5 bases). Germline values: CDR1 MNHEY, CDR2 SVGAGI. The V end lost 4 bases, the J end lost 5 bases, and 14 bases lay between the germline ends. The CDR3 runs to 14 residues. Written as DNA, the CDR3 is TGTGCCAGCAGTTCCGCCGGACTTTTGGAGACCCAGTACTTC. It encodes CASSSAGLLETQYF.

This clonotype occurred many times. The CDR3 loop reads CASMAGGHGQETQYF. The CDR3 DNA sequence: TGTGCCAGCATGGCAGGCGGCCATGGACAAGAGACCCAGTACTTC. The chain carries TRBV12-3 or TRBV12-4 and TRBJ2-5; D remains unclear. Trimming pared 7 bases from V and 2 bases from J, leaving 17 bases between. This CDR3 contains 15 residues.

This clonotype was detected a few times. V and J are TRBV28 and TRBJ2-3, with 15 bases aligning to TRBD2. The CDR3 totals 19 residues. The germline V gene encodes CDR1 MDHEN and CDR2 SYDVKM. V shed 5 bases, J shed 2 bases, and the junction held 11 bases outside the gene matches. The CDR3 nucleotides are TGTGCCAGCAGTCCAGGACTAGCGGGAGGGCCAGCACACACAGATACGCAGTATTTT. Translating gives CASSPGLAGGPAHTDTQYF. Supplemented by reference TRBV28 and TRBJ2-3, the full variable domain reads DVKVTQSSRYLVKRTGEKVFLECVQDMDHENMFWYRQDPGLGLRLIYFSYDVKMKEKGDIPEGYSVSREKKERFSLILESASTNQTSMYLCASSPGLAGGPAHTDTQYFGPGTRLTVL.

This clonotype has at least ten counts. J is TRBJ1-3 and V is TRBV7-8, with a possible D match to TRBD1 (5 bases). V lost 4 bases to trimming and J lost 0 bases, with 10 bases between them. Germline CDR1 SGHVS, CDR2 FQNEAQ. The CDR3 is 15 amino acids. The CDR3, as DNA: TGTGCCAGCAGCTACGCGACAGTCTCTGGAAACACCATATATTTT. As protein: CASSYATVSGNTIYF. Full variable domain (rest looked up from reference TRBV7-8 and TRBJ1-3): GAGVSQSPRYKVAKRGQDVALRCDPISGHVSLFWYQQALGQGPEFLTYFQNEAQLDKSGLPSDRFFAERPEGSVSTLKIQRTQQEDSAVYLCASSYATVSGNTIYFGEGSWLTVV.

V gene TRBV29-1 combines with J gene TRBJ1-1; no clear D gene. V lost 6 bases to trimming and J lost 8 bases, with 16 bases between them. Germline V gives CDR1 SQVTM, CDR2 ANQGSEA. CDR3 size: 12 residues. CDR3 nucleotide sequence: TGCAGCGTGCCGTCGTTCAGGCTCGAAGCTTTCTTT. Translating it yields CSVPSFRLEAFF.

There are a few counts of this clonotype. The CDR3 is CASIQGLAGINTGELFF. The CDR3 DNA is TGTGCCAGCATCCAGGGACTAGCGGGAATTAACACCGGGGAGCTGTTTTTT. The chain employs TRBV5-5 and TRBJ2-2; 13 positions match TRBD2. CDR1 is SGHKS and CDR2 is YYEKEE in the germline V gene (reference sequence). V lost 6 bases and J lost 2; bases outside the gene matches: 7. The CDR3 spans 17 residues.

This clonotype was recorded a few times. The chain couples TRBV5-1 to TRBJ1-1, with D perhaps TRBD1 (5 bases). Trimming stripped 7 bases from V and 0 bases from J, with 10 bases between. Germline V lookup: CDR1 SGHRS, CDR2 YFSETQ. CDR3 length: 13 amino acids. CDR3 coding DNA: TGCGCCAGCGGAAGACAGATGAACACTGAAGCTTTCTTT. Translating gives CASGRQMNTEAFF.

This clonotype has just a few counts. This rearrangement joins TRBV19 to TRBJ1-2; 8 bases map to TRBD1. V dropped 3 bases and J dropped 4; count of bases not matched to a gene: 22. CDR3 length equals 20 residues. CDR1 LNHDA and CDR2 SQIVND come from the germline V gene (reference sequence). CDR3 in amino acids: CASSIRGTAGGSFTFYGYTF. CDR3 coding DNA: TGTGCCAGTAGTATTCGGGGGACGGCAGGGGGCTCCTTCACCTTCTATGGCTACACCTTC.

The rearrangement links TRBV5-6 to TRBJ1-2; a possible D gene is TRBD1 (6 bases). The CDR3 is 14 amino acids. Germline lookup yields CDR1 SGHDT and CDR2 YYEEEE. Trimming removed 6 bases at V and 8 bases at J, with 20 bases between. CDR3 nucleotides: TGTGCCAGCACCACCTGGGGGGGGGCTGGCGGCTACACCTTC. Residues: CASTTWGGAGGYTF. The whole variable domain, remainder taken from reference TRBV5-6 and TRBJ1-2, is DAGVTQSPTHLIKTRGQQVTLRCSPKSGHDTVSWYQQALGQGPQFIFQYYEEEERQRGNFPDRFSGHQFPNYSSELNVNALLLGDSALYLCASTTWGGAGGYTFGSGTRLTVV.

This clonotype was recorded a few times. The chain carries TRBV28 and TRBJ2-1; the D is unclear. Germline loops: CDR1 MDHEN, CDR2 SYDVKM. V gave up 6 bases and J gave up 5 bases, with 14 bases separating them. The CDR3 runs 14 residues. CDR3 coding DNA: TGTGCCAGCAGCGACGGACCCGCAGACAATGAGCAGTTCTTC. Amino acid sequence: CASSDGPADNEQFF.

This clonotype was found once. A clone one base away is much larger, so this may be a read error. The rearrangement joins TRBV11-2 to TRBJ1-1; D is undetermined. The CDR3 loop spans 13 amino acids. Germline V gene lookup returns CDR1 SGHAT and CDR2 FQNNGV. In DNA, the CDR3 is TGTGCCAGCAGCTTGCCGGCGAACACTGAAGCTCTCTTT. Translation: CASSLPANTEALF.

This clonotype was counted only a few times. V is TRBV28 and J is TRBJ2-3, with TRBD2 matching 9 bases. The V segment lost 6 bases and the J segment 5 bases; nucleotides outside the gene matches: 12. CDR1 MDHEN and CDR2 SYDVKM come from the germline V gene. The CDR3 sequence is 16 residues long. The CDR3 bases are TGTGCCAGCAGACCCCTCGCGGGAGGGGGGAGAGATACGCAGTATTTT. Encoded protein: CASRPLAGGGRDTQYF. Using reference TRBV28 and TRBJ2-3 for the parts outside the CDR3, the full variable domain is DVKVTQSSRYLVKRTGEKVFLECVQDMDHENMFWYRQDPGLGLRLIYFSYDVKMKEKGDIPEGYSVSREKKERFSLILESASTNQTSMYLCASRPLAGGGRDTQYFGPGTRLTVL.

This clonotype was counted at least ten times. V gene TRBV6-1 combines with J gene TRBJ1-2; D unresolved. The CDR3 sequence is 14 residues long. Germline V CDR1 and CDR2: MNHNS, SASEGT. The V gene lost 5 bases and the J gene lost 4 bases, with 14 bases spanning the gap. The CDR3, as DNA: TGTGCCAGCAGTAGCCCTGAAAGGACCTATGGCTACACCTTC. Encoded protein: CASSSPERTYGYTF.

This chain connects TRBV7-2 to TRBJ2-3, with 13 bases matching TRBD2. This CDR3 is 16 amino acids long. Trimming cost V 5 bases and J 9 bases; bases outside gene matches: 11. Germline-derived CDR1 and CDR2 are SGHTA and FQGNSA. The DNA for the CDR3 is TGTGCCAGCAGCCCACTAGCGGGAGGGGCCCAAGGAACGCAGTATTTT. Protein sequence: CASSPLAGGAQGTQYF. Supplemented by reference TRBV7-2 and TRBJ2-3, the full variable domain reads GAGVSQSPSNKVTEKGKDVELRCDPISGHTALYWYRQSLGQGLEFLIYFQGNSAPDKSGLPSDRFSAERTGGSVSTLTIQRTQQEDSAVYLCASSPLAGGAQGTQYFGPGTRLTVL.

The chain links TRBV5-4 to TRBJ1-2, with D perhaps matching TRBD1 (6 bases). Deletions cut 4 bases from V and 8 bases from J, with 18 bases between. The CDR3 runs 14 residues. From germline, CDR1 is SGHNT and CDR2 YYREEE (reference sequence). The CDR3 loop is CASSPGGGPRGYTF. Here the CDR3 DNA reads TGTGCCAGCAGCCCGGGGGGGGGGCCGCGGGGCTACACCTTC. The complete variable domain, with remaining parts taken from reference TRBV5-4 and TRBJ1-2, reads ETGVTQSPTHLIKTRGQQVTLRCSSQSGHNTVSWYQQALGQGPQFIFQYYREEENGRGNFPPRFSGLQFPNYSSELNVNALELDDSALYLCASSPGGGPRGYTFGSGTRLTVV.

Regarding this clonotype: A much larger clone is a single base away; this may be a read error. V and J are TRBV6-2 or TRBV6-3 and TRBJ2-4; 10 bases are a match to TRBD1. Germline CDR1 is MNHEY and CDR2 is SVGEGT. V shed 5 bases and J 9 bases; nucleotides not matched to a gene: 13. The CDR3 runs 16 residues. CDR3 DNA: TGTGCCAGCAGTGCGTCGGACAGGGGGAGGCAAAGCATTCAGTACTTC. Protein: CASSASDRGRQSIQYF.

Comment on this clonotype: Just one base apart from a much larger clone, this may be a read error. Lacking the conserved final phenylalanine or tryptophan, this CDR3 likely reflects a read error. V is TRBV20-1 and J is TRBJ1-1; D perhaps matches TRBD1 (6 bases). V gave up 5 bases and J gave up 8 bases, with 15 bases separating them. Germline CDR1 is DFQATT and CDR2 is SNEGSKA (reference sequence). The CDR3 runs to 12 residues. CDR3 sequence: CSAPKSGTEAFS. CDR3 nucleotide sequence: TGCAGTGCTCCAAAATCCGGGACAGAAGCTTTCTCT.

The sample holds a few counts of this clonotype. The chain recombines TRBV7-8 with TRBJ2-7; D ambiguous. The V gene's germline CDR1 is SGHVS and CDR2 FQNEAQ. The CDR3 covers 13 residues. The V end lost 2 bases, the J end lost 4 bases, and 9 bases lay between the germline ends. CDR3 DNA sequence: TGTGCCAGCAGCTTAAGTTTAGAATACGAGCAGTACTTC. Its translation: CASSLSLEYEQYF. Using reference TRBV7-8 and TRBJ2-7 for the parts outside the CDR3, the full variable domain is GAGVSQSPRYKVAKRGQDVALRCDPISGHVSLFWYQQALGQGPEFLTYFQNEAQLDKSGLPSDRFFAERPEGSVSTLKIQRTQQEDSAVYLCASSLSLEYEQYFGPGTRLTVT.

In its sample, this clonotype was seen a few times. The chain combines TRBV7-3 with TRBJ1-3; D not resolved. Deletions cut 2 bases from V and 3 bases from J, with 5 bases between. The CDR3 length is 13 residues. In germline, CDR1 is SGHTA, CDR2 FQGTGA. In DNA, the CDR3 is TGTGCCAGCAGCTTAGATCTTGGAAACACCATATATTTT. It is translated as CASSLDLGNTIYF.

This clonotype occurred many times. This chain uses TRBV27 with TRBJ1-5; TRBD1 is a possible D gene (6 bases). CDR1 is MNHEY and CDR2 is SMNVEV in the germline V gene (reference sequence). This CDR3 spans 13 amino acids. Trimming pared 7 bases from V and 0 bases from J, leaving 7 bases between. In DNA, the CDR3 is TGTGCCAGCACAGGGGATAGCAATCAGCCCCAGCATTTT. This encodes CASTGDSNQPQHF.

There are many counts of this clonotype. V usage is TRBV20-1 and J usage is TRBJ1-5; 9 bases are shared with TRBD1. The CDR3 loop spans 15 amino acids. V was pared by 3 bases and J by 5 bases, with 8 bases of the junction left unmatched. Per germline, CDR1 DFQATT and CDR2 SNEGSKA (reference sequence). Written as DNA, the CDR3 is TGCAGTGCTAGTGCCGCGGGACAGGGTCATCAGCCCCAGCATTTT. Translated: CSASAAGQGHQPQHF.

About this clonotype: This clone may be a read error of a much larger clone one base away. The gene calls are TRBV20-1 and TRBJ1-2; tentatively, D is TRBD1 (5 bases). Germline V gene lookup returns CDR1 DFQATT and CDR2 SNEGSKA (reference sequence). The CDR3 contains 16 residues. The CDR3 spells CSARGPPGPLDYGCTF. CDR3 nucleotide sequence: TGCAGTGCTAGAGGTCCACCGGGGCCGTTAGACTATGGCTGCACCTTC.